This T cell receptor (beta chain) was observed in a study of molecular identifiers for immune sequencing clone quantification. Study-level results: Spike-in Jurkat TCR RNA from a single cell reportedly registered among 900,000 to 1,000,000 naive cells. In naive cells, clones above 20 RNA copies held under 1% of molecules, whereas in effector cells they held over 98%.

The germline V gene encodes CDR1 MNHEY and CDR2 SVGEGT. The J segment lost 6 bases and the V segment lost 8 bases, leaving 6 bases of the junction unmatched. This CDR3 spans 13 amino acids. MiXCR, applied by TCRdb to the PCR reads, yields one record per CDR3 protein. The sample includes around 100,000 distinct CDR3 sequences, around a third of them seen just once. This clonotype is deemed medium-sized. The target antigen is unknown. Naive CD8 sequencing libraries were generated from 20,000 to 1,000,000 sorted cells, with 10%, 30% or 50% RNA as input. For naive CD8 T cells, sorting used the CD8+CD4-CCR7+CD45RA+ phenotype.

This sequence joins TRBV6-2 or TRBV6-3 and TRBJ1-5, with 8 bases lining up with TRBD1. The specimen sequenced was naive CD8+ T cells from blood, with Jurkat cell RNA spiked in. Subset in this sample: FACS-sorted CD8+CD4-CCR7+CD45RA+ naive T cells. The clonotype comes from a human donor in good health. Some libraries in this study had Jurkat cell RNA spiked in. The DNA of the CDR3 is TGTGCCAGCCAGGACAGGGTGACTCAGCCCCAGCATTTT. Encoded protein: CASQDRVTQPQHF.